The next 17 T cell receptor beta chains were all read from a single sample in a study of T cell responses to AZD1222 COVID-19 vaccine. Here immunoSEQ multiplex PCR was the method, and the copy in TCRdb shows in-frame clones only, minus some. The table lists about 130,000 clones, roughly 84% of them singletons. Sequenced here: peripheral blood, sampled on day 0 of AZD1222 vaccination. Receptors originate from an adult in good health.

In this sample, this clone turned up a few times. The V call is TRBV6-2 or TRBV6-3, the J call TRBJ1-1; no reliable D call. Between the trimmed V and J ends, which lost 0 bases and 1 base, there was a span of 0 bases. This CDR3 spans 12 amino acids. Germline values: CDR1 MNHEY, CDR2 SVGEGT. The chain's CDR3 is CASSYSNTEAFF. The CDR3 nucleotides read TGTGCCAGCAGTTACTCGAACACTGAAGCTTTCTTT.

The rearrangement uses TRBV10-3 and TRBJ1-6; 9 positions agree with TRBD1. Germline V lookup: CDR1 ENHRY, CDR2 SYGVKD. With 3 bases clipped from V and 13 bases from J, the junction kept 7 bases outside the gene matches. This CDR3 contains 14 residues. The DNA for the CDR3 is TGTGCCATCAGTGATCAGGGACAGGGCGCCCCCCTCCACTTT. Amino acid sequence: CAISDQGQGAPLHF.

This clone was seen a few times. The V and J genes are TRBV28 and TRBJ1-5; 10 bases agree with TRBD1. From germline, CDR1 is MDHEN and CDR2 SYDVKM. CDR3 length equals 16 residues. V lost 10 bases, J lost 4 bases, and 13 bases stayed unmatched. In DNA form, the CDR3 reads TGTGCCATCAAAGGACCGGGACAGGGGAAAAATCAGCCCCAGCATTTT. Translation: CAIKGPGQGKNQPQHF.

CDR3 residues: CASSQSRRGTDTQYF. DNA of the CDR3: TGCGCCAGCAGTCAATCGCGGAGAGGCACAGATACGCAGTATTTT. The V and J genes are TRBV23-1 and TRBJ2-3; D is unresolved. TRBV23-1 is given ORF status, its function remaining uncertain. Trimming cost V 0 bases and J 1 base, with 8 bases left between them. The length of the CDR3 is 15 residues.

The chain joins TRBV19 to TRBJ2-3; 11 bases align to TRBD1. Germline trimming cut 10 bases from V and 4 bases from J; bases unmatched to any gene: 7. The CDR3 runs 14 residues. Germline-derived CDR1 and CDR2 are LNHDA and SQIVND (reference sequence). This CDR3 reads CATADRGLADTQYF. The DNA for the CDR3 is TGTGCCACGGCGGACAGGGGGCTGGCAGATACGCAGTATTTT.

On this clone: The same CDR3 arises from other DNA sequences in this sample as well. The rearrangement uses TRBV7-9 and TRBJ2-2; D is undetermined. The germline gives CDR1 SEHNR, CDR2 FQNEAQ (reference sequence). This CDR3 has 13 amino acids. The V end lost 4 bases, the J end lost 5 bases, and 8 bases lay between the germline ends. CDR3 sequence (DNA): TGTGCCAGCAGCTCCACATGGACCGGGGAGCTGTTTTTT. Translation gives CASSSTWTGELFF.

The rearrangement uses TRBV6-5 and TRBJ2-5; 10 nucleotides match TRBD2. The CDR3 extends over 15 amino acids. Losses at the gene ends were 4 bases for V and 2 bases for J; bases not matched to a gene: 4. Per germline, CDR1 MNHEY and CDR2 SVGAGI. CDR3 loop: CASSSLAGIQETQYF. As DNA, the CDR3 is TGTGCCAGCAGTTCACTAGCGGGGATTCAAGAGACCCAGTACTTC.

The chain employs TRBV19 and TRBJ1-1; D gene ambiguous. The CDR3 has 16 amino acids. Germline V CDR1 and CDR2: LNHDA, SQIVND (reference sequence). Trimming pared 4 bases from V and 0 bases from J, leaving 15 bases between. The CDR3 DNA is TGTGCCAGTAGTACCGGATCGGCAGCGATGAACACTGAAGCTTTCTTT. Protein: CASSTGSAAMNTEAFF.

J is TRBJ2-2 and V is TRBV29-1; 8 positions match TRBD1. Germline CDR1 is SQVTM and CDR2 is ANQGSEA. CDR3 length: 14 amino acids. Trimming removed 2 bases from V and 6 bases from J; junction bases left unmatched: 5. The DNA of the CDR3 is TGCAGCGTTGAAAGGACAGGGTCCCCCGGGGAGCTGTTTTTT. Its translation: CSVERTGSPGELFF.

V usage is TRBV15 and J usage is TRBJ1-1; maybe TRBD1 (5 bases). The CDR3 sequence is 14 residues long. CDR1 and CDR2 (germline): LNHNV, YYDKDF (reference sequence). V was clipped by 1 base and J by 6 bases, with 12 bases between them. The CDR3 loop is CATSRAQGFSEAFF. CDR3 sequence (DNA): TGTGCCACCAGCAGAGCCCAGGGTTTTTCTGAAGCTTTCTTT.

The V and J genes are TRBV3-1 (or the pseudogene TRBV3-2) and TRBJ2-7, with D uncertain. The V gene lost 1 base and the J gene lost 4 bases, with 2 bases spanning the gap. CDR1 is LGHDT and CDR2 is YNNKEL in the germline V gene (reference sequence). This CDR3 region has 11 residues. This CDR3 reads CASSQGYEQYF. CDR3 bases: TGTGCCAGCAGCCAAGGGTACGAGCAGTACTTC.

The V call is TRBV5-8, the J call TRBJ2-1; 9 bases agree with TRBD2. Unmatched junction bases numbered 8, after V lost 0 bases and J lost 7 bases. CDR1 is SGHTS and CDR2 is YDEGEE in the germline V gene. This CDR3 spans 16 amino acids. Here the CDR3 reads CASSLAVLAGGNEQFF. The CDR3 DNA sequence: TGTGCCAGCAGCTTGGCGGTTCTTGCGGGAGGGAATGAGCAGTTCTTC.

The chain employs TRBV28 and TRBJ2-7; weak D call: TRBD2 (5 bases). This CDR3 is 15 amino acids long. Germline lookup yields CDR1 MDHEN and CDR2 SYDVKM. The V gene lost 0 bases and the J gene lost 5 bases, with 14 bases spanning the gap. The CDR3 reads CASSLWSGGRDEQYF. CDR3 DNA: TGTGCCAGCAGTTTATGGTCTGGTGGGAGAGACGAGCAGTACTTC.

V and J are TRBV6-2 or TRBV6-3 and TRBJ2-6; D is unclear. Germline-derived CDR1 and CDR2 are MNHEY and SVGEGT. This CDR3 region has 15 residues. Trimming removed 6 bases at V and 4 bases at J, with 13 bases between. The CDR3 here is CASSPSLGGANVLTF. CDR3 sequence (DNA): TGTGCCAGCAGCCCGTCTCTGGGGGGGGCCAACGTCCTGACTTTC.

The V and J genes are TRBV7-8 and TRBJ1-2; D is possibly TRBD1 (6 bases). V was shortened by 1 base and J by 7 bases, with 19 bases between the two germline ends. Looked up from germline, CDR1 is SGHVS and CDR2 is FQNEAQ. There are 16 residues in the CDR3. The CDR3 reads CASSLGSEGEDSGYTF. The CDR3 bases are TGTGCCAGCAGCTTAGGATCCGAGGGGGAAGACTCTGGCTACACCTTC. The full variable domain, with the rest looked up from reference TRBV7-8 and TRBJ1-2, is GAGVSQSPRYKVAKRGQDVALRCDPISGHVSLFWYQQALGQGPEFLTYFQNEAQLDKSGLPSDRFFAERPEGSVSTLKIQRTQQEDSAVYLCASSLGSEGEDSGYTFGSGTRLTVV.

The chain joins TRBV5-5 to TRBJ2-3; possible D gene TRBD1, 6 bases. V was clipped by 0 bases and J by 8 bases, with 16 bases between them. This CDR3 spans 15 amino acids. Per germline, CDR1 SGHKS and CDR2 YYEKEE (reference sequence). The CDR3 is CASSLDQGRGGTQYF. The CDR3 DNA follows: TGTGCCAGCAGCTTGGATCAGGGGCGCGGTGGTACGCAGTATTTT. Using reference TRBV5-5 and TRBJ2-3 for the parts outside the CDR3, the full variable domain is DAGVTQSPTHLIKTRGQQVTLRCSPISGHKSVSWYQQVLGQGPQFIFQYYEKEERGRGNFPDRFSARQFPNYSSELNVNALLLGDSALYLCASSLDQGRGGTQYFGPGTRLTVL.

CDR3 coding DNA: TGTGCCAGCAGCCAAGGTGCCGGGAGTTCCTTCTTC. It yields the protein CASSQGAGSSFF. This rearrangement joins TRBV3-1 (or the pseudogene TRBV3-2) to TRBJ2-1; D is perhaps TRBD2 (6 bases). CDR1 and CDR2 (germline): LGHDT, YNNKEL (reference sequence). V lost 1 base, J lost 16 bases, and 14 bases lay in between. The CDR3 extends over 12 amino acids.